The clone carrying this T cell receptor beta chain has just one count. The sample is drawn from a study of blood T cell repertoires in COVID-19. For the study at large: The origin of the acute and convalescent COVID-19 samples was the United States, Italy and Spain.

Source study methods: Reference gene primer amplification yielded estimated nucleated cell counts. Only in-frame clones appear in the TCRdb table, and some are missing; sequencing was by immunoSEQ multiplex PCR. Clone size and V and J calls were adopted from that table, with D and trimming inferred from the DNA. The repertoire holds under 250,000 clones, with about 90% as singletons. The junction had 7 bases not matched to a gene; V was cut back by 1 base and J by 5 bases. The CDR3 runs to 16 residues. Germline V gene lookup returns CDR1 LNHDA and CDR2 SQIVND (reference sequence). Sequencing used peripheral blood. This chain joins TRBV19 and TRBJ1-5, with 8 bases identical to TRBD1. This receptor was identified in a man aged 30 to 39 with COVID-19, enrolled during active disease. The CDR3 is CASSIGQGRTDQPQHF. CDR3 bases: TGTGCCAGTAGTATAGGACAGGGGCGGACGGATCAGCCCCAGCATTTT.